This section outlines one T cell receptor (beta chain) sequence together with its context. Germline CDR1 and CDR2: SQVTM and ANQGSEA. The V segment lost 6 bases and the J segment 4 bases; nucleotides outside the gene matches: 2. The CDR3 runs 12 residues. This record belongs to a study of blood T cell repertoires in COVID-19. As for the study in general: Samples representing acute and convalescent COVID-19 were sourced from the United States, Italy and Spain. Sources were T cells, B-cell-depleted T cells, or PBMCs; the material itself was cDNA or gDNA.

As handled by the study authors: Reference gene primer amplification gave nucleated cell count estimates. Clones were sequenced by immunoSEQ multiplex PCR, and TCRdb holds only the in-frame ones, with some missing. V and J calls plus clone size are reproduced from that table; the DNA served to infer D and trimming. Of 250,000 to 350,000 clones detected, around 90% appear once; the ten largest clones hold 0.94%. Sequences were obtained from peripheral blood. The V gene is TRBV29-1, the J gene TRBJ1-4, with 7 positions matching TRBD1. The sequence was obtained from a woman aged 40 to 50 who had recovered from COVID-19. The chain's CDR3 is CSVTGLNEKLFF. The CDR3 coding sequence is TGCAGCGTGACAGGGCTTAATGAAAAACTGTTTTTT. Full variable domain (rest looked up from reference TRBV29-1 and TRBJ1-4): SAVISQKPSRDICQRGTSLTIQCQVDSQVTMMFWYRQQPGQSLTLIATANQGSEATYESGFVIDKFPISRPNLTFSTLTVSNMSPEDSSIYLCSVTGLNEKLFFGSGTQLSVL.